The 20 T cell receptor beta chains listed next were all sequenced from one sample in a study of T cells in Graves' hyperthyroidism and ophthalmopathy. From RNA transcripts, TCR beta CDR3 regions were amplified. HTBI primers were used for first-round RT-PCR of the TCR CDR3. Via MiXCR, TCRdb re-called the multiplex PCR reads, giving one row per CDR3 protein. Counted here are roughly 740,000 distinct CDR3 sequences, 16% occurring once; the ten biggest clones make up under 10%. Sequencing was carried out using blood. These receptors came from a man aged 18 to 30 with Graves' hyperthyroidism.

Regarding this clonotype: Given a much more abundant clone one base away, this may be a read error. J is TRBJ2-7 and V is TRBV7-9; D is possibly TRBD1 or TRBD2 (5 bases each). Germline V lookup: CDR1 SEHNR, CDR2 FQNEAQ (reference sequence). This CDR3 is 15 amino acids long. Trimming took 0 bases from V and 2 from J, leaving 11 bases between them. The CDR3, as DNA: TGTGCCAGCAGCTTAGCAGGGACCAACCCCTACGAGCAGTACTTC. Its translation: CASSLAGTNPYEQYF.

The chain combines TRBV11-3 with TRBJ1-5; unclear D gene. The CDR3 loop spans 11 amino acids. Trimming took 4 bases from V and 7 from J, leaving 5 bases between them. Germline CDR1 and CDR2: SGHNT and YENEEA. The CDR3 loop reads CASSSGQPQHF. For the CDR3, the DNA is TGTGCCAGCAGCTCAGGCCAGCCCCAGCATTTT. Drawing the rest from reference TRBV11-3 and TRBJ1-5, the complete variable domain is EAGVVQSPRYKIIEKKQPVAFWCNPISGHNTLYWYLQNLGQGPELLIRYENEEAVDDSQLPKDRFSAERLKGVDSTLKIQPAELGDSAVYLCASSSGQPQHFGDGTRLSIL.

Note on this clonotype: At one end, the junction sequence differs from germline, possibly due to a read error. The chain couples TRBV6-1 to TRBJ2-7, with D perhaps TRBD1 or TRBD2 (5 bases each). Per germline, CDR1 MNHNS and CDR2 SASEGT. This CDR3 comprises 12 residues. CDR3 sequence: CASSLERGERYF. As DNA, the CDR3 is TGTGCCAGCAGCCTCGAGAGGGGCGAGCGGTACTTC.

This clonotype was counted a few times. The chain links TRBV9 to TRBJ2-2, with TRBD1 matching over 8 bases. V trimming: 4 bases; J trimming: 6 bases; junction bases outside the gene matches: 5. Germline values: CDR1 SGDLS, CDR2 YYNGEE. The CDR3 length is 14 residues. CDR3 in DNA: TGTGCCAGCAGCCCACACAGGGGGGCCGGGGAGCTGTTTTTT. This gives the protein CASSPHRGAGELFF.

Points on this clonotype: Because the CDR3 is missing its conserved closing phenylalanine or tryptophan, this is likely a read error. CDR3 loop: CASSEALWAASTDTQYL. Here the CDR3 DNA reads TGTGCCAGCAGTGAAGCGCTTTGGGCGGCTAGCACAGATACGCAGTATCTT. The chain joins TRBV2 to TRBJ2-3; D gene uncertain. Trimming left V 0 bases short and J 0 bases short, with 13 bases between. The CDR3 is 17 amino acids. The germline CDR1 and CDR2 sequences are SNHLY and FYNNEI.

Concerning this clonotype: This may be a read error, as it is one base from a much larger clone. The chain carries TRBV29-1 and TRBJ2-3, with 7 bases that match TRBD2. After removal of 6 bases from V and 4 bases from J, the junction contained 16 bases not matched to a gene. The CDR3 length is 16 residues. CDR1 is SQVTM and CDR2 is ANQGSEA in the germline V gene. The CDR3 here is CSVPGGGEGLADTQYF. CDR3 nucleotides: TGCAGCGTCCCGGGAGGCGGGGAAGGCCTGGCAGATACGCAGTATTTT.

The chain employs TRBV11-1 and TRBJ2-7; 7 bases fit TRBD2. The V and J ends lost 5 bases and 7 bases, in that order; junction bases with no gene match: 8. CDR3 length: 13 amino acids. Germline V gives CDR1 SGHAT, CDR2 FQDESV (reference sequence). CDR3 residues: CASSPTGAGEQYF. In DNA, the CDR3 is TGTGCCAGCAGCCCCACCGGAGCGGGAGAGCAGTACTTC.

This clonotype was seen ten or more times. The rearrangement uses TRBV5-1 and TRBJ1-1, with D perhaps TRBD1 (6 bases). Germline CDR1 is SGHRS and CDR2 is YFSETQ. This CDR3 is built from 17 residues. Trimming took off 2 bases at V and 0 bases at J, with 17 bases between the two ends. The CDR3 loop is CASSFQTGLPMNTEAFF. CDR3 nucleotides: TGCGCCAGCAGCTTTCAGACAGGACTTCCTATGAACACTGAAGCTTTCTTT.

This clonotype was found many times. DNA of the CDR3: TGTGCCAGCAGTCCGGAAGGAGACACTGAAGCTTTCTTT. It codes for CASSPEGDTEAFF. This chain connects TRBV2 to TRBJ1-1, with D uncertain. In germline, CDR1 is SNHLY, CDR2 FYNNEI. CDR3 length: 13 amino acids. Between the trimmed V and J ends, which lost 5 bases and 3 bases, there was a span of 10 bases. The full variable domain, with the rest looked up from reference TRBV2 and TRBJ1-1, is EPEVTQTPSHQVTQMGQEVILRCVPISNHLYFYWYRQILGQKVEFLVSFYNNEISEKSEIFDDQFSVERPDGSNFTLKIRSTKLEDSAMYFCASSPEGDTEAFFGQGTRLTVV.

This clonotype was counted many times. The V gene is TRBV3-1, the J gene TRBJ2-7; possible D gene TRBD2, 5 bases. The germline gives CDR1 LGHDT, CDR2 YNNKEL (reference sequence). CDR3 length: 16 amino acids. V was shortened by 0 bases and J by 0 bases, with 12 bases between the two germline ends. CDR3 sequence reads: CASSQDSGSRSYEQYF. The CDR3 nucleotides are TGTGCCAGCAGCCAAGATTCGGGGAGTCGCTCCTACGAGCAGTACTTC.

Only a few counts were recorded for this clonotype. The CDR3 region has the DNA TGTGCCAGCAGCTTAGCCGTCGGACTGGAAGCTTTCTTT. This translates into CASSLAVGLEAFF. The chain joins TRBV7-9 to TRBJ1-1, with D uncertain. This CDR3 has 13 amino acids. In germline, CDR1 is SEHNR, CDR2 FQNEAQ (reference sequence). Trimming took 0 bases from V and 8 from J, leaving 10 bases between them.

This clonotype was counted ten times or more. The CDR3 DNA follows: TGTGCCAGCAGCCCACCCCCCCGGGCTAGCGGGAGTACTACAGCCGGCTCCTACAATGAGCAGTTCTTC. Its translation is CASSPPPRASGSTTAGSYNEQFF. The rearrangement uses TRBV7-9 and TRBJ2-1, with TRBD2 matching 10 bases. J gave up 0 bases and V 5 bases, and 25 bases lay outside the gene matches. This CDR3 spans 23 amino acids. Germline V gene sequence: CDR1 SEHNR, CDR2 FQNEAQ (reference sequence).

J is TRBJ1-1 and V is TRBV14; tentatively, D is TRBD1 (6 bases). Germline V gene data show CDR1 as SGHDN and CDR2 as FVKESK. The ends were cut back, 4 bases at V and 4 bases at J, with 13 bases in the middle. The CDR3 has 14 residues. The CDR3 region is CASSPTGRPTEAFF. The DNA of the CDR3 is TGTGCCAGCAGCCCAACAGGGAGGCCCACTGAAGCTTTCTTT.

This clonotype has ten or more counts. The genes are TRBV20-1 and TRBJ2-7; 8 bases match TRBD2. This CDR3 contains 16 residues. The ends lost 1 base at V and 3 bases at J; junction bases unmatched: 11. Germline CDR1 reads DFQATT; CDR2 reads SNEGSKA (reference sequence). The CDR3 region has the DNA TGCAGTGCTAGAGGGCTAGCGGGCGCTCGGGGCTACGAGCAGTACTTC. It codes for CSARGLAGARGYEQYF.

This clonotype was picked up many times. V and J are TRBV28 and TRBJ2-6, with D uncertain. Germline-derived CDR1 and CDR2 are MDHEN and SYDVKM. The CDR3 extends over 15 amino acids. With 1 base removed from V and 1 base from J, the gap between germline ends came to 5 bases. CDR3 sequence: CASSLYPSGANVLTF. The CDR3 region has the DNA TGTGCCAGCAGTTTATATCCGTCTGGGGCCAACGTCCTGACTTTC.

The V and J genes are TRBV27 and TRBJ1-1; the D is unclear. This CDR3 has 15 amino acids. The germline gives CDR1 MNHEY, CDR2 SMNVEV (reference sequence). V dropped 6 bases and J dropped 0 bases, with 14 bases sitting between them. The CDR3 DNA reads as TGTGCCAGCAGGGTGGACGGTAGGATGAACACTGAAGCTTTCTTT. It yields the protein CASRVDGRMNTEAFF.

At least ten counts were recorded for this clonotype. In nucleotides, the CDR3 is TGTGCCAGCAGCAACCGGCCCGGGGGCAATGAGCAGTTCTTC. Its protein product is CASSNRPGGNEQFF. The chain carries TRBV7-2 and TRBJ2-1, with a weak D call TRBD2 (6 bases). V shed 5 bases and J shed 6 bases, with 14 bases lying between them. The CDR3 consists of 14 residues. Per the germline V gene, CDR1 is SGHTA and CDR2 is FQGNSA.

The V gene is TRBV29-1, the J gene TRBJ2-3, with 14 bases matching TRBD2. This CDR3 contains 14 residues. CDR1 and CDR2 from the germline V gene are SQVTM and ANQGSEA. With 6 bases clipped from V and 6 bases from J, the junction kept 5 bases outside the gene matches. In DNA, the CDR3 is TGCAGCGTCGGGACTAGCGGGAGTTGGGATACGCAGTATTTT. Its translation is CSVGTSGSWDTQYF.

The sample holds a few counts of this clonotype. The junction departs from germline at one end; a sequencing error may be responsible. The rearrangement uses TRBV19 and TRBJ1-2; D gene ambiguous. This CDR3 spans 14 amino acids. CDR1 is LNHDA and CDR2 is SQIVND in the germline V gene (reference sequence). CDR3 DNA sequence: TGTGCCAGTAATATAGCCACTAGAGGGAATGGCTACACCTTC. It codes for CASNIATRGNGYTF.

This clonotype has at least ten counts. The chain combines TRBV3-1 with TRBJ1-1; D gene uncertain. V lost 0 bases and J 3 bases, leaving 5 bases between the germline ends. Per germline, CDR1 LGHDT and CDR2 YNNKEL (reference sequence). The CDR3 is made up of 13 amino acids. Here the CDR3 DNA reads TGTGCCAGCAGCCAAGAGGCAGACACTGAAGCTTTCTTT. It encodes CASSQEADTEAFF.